Sequencing of this T cell receptor beta chain was carried out in a study of healthy donors' naive CD4 and CD8 T cells. Turning to the study itself: For TCR alpha, new primers spanned all functional IMGT alpha genes. Study conclusions and caveats: Most V and J genes were reportedly biased between naive CD4+ and CD8+ cells. Bias from naive T cell homeostatic proliferation was not addressed.

CDR1 and CDR2 from the germline V gene are LNHDA and SQIVND (reference sequence). This CDR3 is 15 amino acids long. Starting from approximately 500 ng of total RNA, TCR libraries were made with linear amplification. TCRdb fed the reads into MiXCR, producing one record per CDR3 protein. The sample holds 150,000 to 200,000 distinct CDR3 sequences, around 70% seen once. About this clonotype: The antigen remains unidentified. One junction end does not reproduce the germline sequence, and a read error may be involved.

The chain has TRBV19 and TRBJ2-7, with 7 bases matching TRBD2. The sample was naive CD4+ and CD8+ T cells sorted from blood, pooled from several donors. The TCR comes from a pool of human donors in good health; the sample pools cells from several healthy donors. For the CDR3, the DNA is TGTGCTAGTAGTATAGGCGGGGGAGCCAACTACGAGCAGTACTTC. This gives the protein CASSIGGGANYEQYF.